The 21 T cell receptor beta chains given below trace back to one sample, sequenced in a study of blood T cell repertoires in COVID-19. Measured with immunoSEQ multiplex PCR; TCRdb has only the in-frame clones, and not every one. Among roughly 84,000 clones listed, roughly 78% were seen once. Sequencing was done on a sample of peripheral blood. The source is a man aged 60-69 years with COVID-19, enrolled during active disease.

V usage is TRBV5-1 and J usage is TRBJ1-1, with a possible D match to TRBD1 (6 bases). Trimming removed 4 bases from V and 1 base from J, with 11 bases in between. This CDR3 has 14 amino acids. CDR1 SGHRS and CDR2 YFSETQ come from the germline V gene. The CDR3 reads CASSVQGPNTEAFF. Written as DNA, the CDR3 is TGCGCCAGCAGCGTGCAGGGGCCGAACACTGAAGCTTTCTTT.

J is TRBJ1-1 and V is TRBV12-3 or TRBV12-4; weak D call: TRBD1 (6 bases). With 6 bases removed from V and 5 bases from J, the gap between germline ends came to 13 bases. The CDR3 runs to 13 residues. The CDR3 DNA sequence: TGTGCCAGCAGCAAGCCACAGGGAACTGAAGCTTTCTTT. Translation gives CASSKPQGTEAFF.

This chain joins TRBV5-1 and TRBJ1-6, with 7 bases identical to TRBD1. V was pared by 0 bases and J by 9 bases, with 6 bases of the junction left unmatched. The length of the CDR3 is 15 residues. The germline CDR1 and CDR2 sequences are SGHRS and YFSETQ. CDR3 in amino acids: CASSLVGGSGSPLHF. The CDR3 nucleotides are TGCGCCAGCAGCTTGGTAGGGGGCTCCGGTTCACCCCTCCACTTT.

This rearrangement joins TRBV2 to TRBJ2-7; 7 bases agree with TRBD2. After removal of 2 bases from V and 2 bases from J, the junction contained 9 bases not matched to a gene. Germline loops: CDR1 SNHLY, CDR2 FYNNEI. This CDR3 is built from 16 residues. CDR3 region: CASSERSSGVAYEQYF. The CDR3 DNA sequence: TGTGCCAGCAGTGAACGATCGAGCGGGGTTGCCTACGAGCAGTACTTC.

This clone has only a few counts. The rearrangement joins TRBV25-1 to TRBJ2-5, with D unclear. CDR1 and CDR2 (germline): MGHDK, SYGVNS. This CDR3 is 12 amino acids long. V gave up 2 bases and J gave up 4 bases, with 5 bases separating them. CDR3 in DNA: TGTGCCAGCAGTGAACTCGGAGAGACCCAGTACTTC. Amino acid sequence: CASSELGETQYF.

This clone was recorded a few times. V gene TRBV2 combines with J gene TRBJ1-5; D unresolved. The CDR3 contains 15 residues. From germline, CDR1 is SNHLY and CDR2 FYNNEI. Trimming removed 1 base at V and 3 bases at J, with 10 bases between. For the CDR3, the DNA is TGTGCCAGCAGTGAAGGATTGTCTATCAATCAGCCCCAGCATTTT. It yields the protein CASSEGLSINQPQHF.

The V and J genes are TRBV7-6 and TRBJ2-7; D is possibly TRBD1 (5 bases). Deletions cut 1 base from V and 2 bases from J, with 12 bases between. In germline, CDR1 is SGHVS, CDR2 FNYEAQ. The CDR3 consists of 15 residues. CDR3: CASSLEAGNTYEQYF. CDR3 sequence (DNA): TGTGCCAGCAGCTTAGAGGCAGGGAACACCTACGAGCAGTACTTC.

The rearrangement links TRBV6-4 to TRBJ1-1, with D hard to call. Germline V gene lookup returns CDR1 MRHNA and CDR2 SNTAGT. The CDR3 is made up of 13 amino acids. Between the trimmed V and J ends, which lost 4 bases and 1 base, there was a span of 7 bases. CDR3 residues: CASSAAENTEAFF. The CDR3 DNA reads as TGTGCCAGCAGTGCCGCGGAGAACACTGAAGCTTTCTTT.

The rearrangement uses TRBV19 and TRBJ2-1; TRBD2 matches at 8 bases. The CDR3 spans 17 residues. Germline V gene sequence: CDR1 LNHDA, CDR2 SQIVND (reference sequence). J gave up 4 bases and V 5 bases, and 13 bases lay outside the gene matches. CDR3 nucleotides: TGTGCCAGTAGTGATCGAACTAGCGGAAGACTTTACAATGAGCAGTTCTTC. This encodes CASSDRTSGRLYNEQFF.

This chain uses TRBV24-1 with TRBJ1-5; 8 nucleotides match TRBD1. The CDR3 extends over 18 amino acids. The germline V gene has CDR1 KGHDR and CDR2 SFDVKD. V shed 7 bases and J 5 bases; nucleotides not matched to a gene: 18. CDR3 region: CATRPGTGYPQDDQPQHF. The CDR3 DNA sequence: TGTGCCACCAGACCAGGGACAGGTTATCCCCAGGACGATCAGCCCCAGCATTTT.

This chain uses TRBV10-3 with TRBJ2-3; 12 nucleotides line up with TRBD2. V lost 6 bases, J lost 5 bases, and 3 bases stayed unmatched. CDR1 and CDR2 from the germline V gene are ENHRY and SYGVKD. This CDR3 contains 14 residues. CDR3 DNA sequence: TGTGCCATCAGCCCGGGACTAGCGGGAGATACGCAGTATTTT. Its protein product is CAISPGLAGDTQYF.

The rearrangement joins TRBV6-2 or TRBV6-3 to TRBJ1-2; D unclear. CDR3 size: 14 residues. Deletions cut 0 bases from V and 9 bases from J, with 14 bases between. Looked up from germline, CDR1 is MNHEY and CDR2 is SVGEGT. The CDR3, as DNA: TGTGCCAGCAGTTACTCTCGGGGAACAGCAAGCTACACCTTC. As protein: CASSYSRGTASYTF.

With regard to this clone: An end of the junction differs from the germline gene, which may be a read error. This chain uses TRBV5-1 with TRBJ2-2, with TRBD1 matching over 9 bases. Germline V gives CDR1 SGHRS, CDR2 YFSETQ. This CDR3 comprises 17 residues. The CDR3 sequence: CASRLVGTGMFAGELFF. The CDR3 DNA sequence: TGCGCCAGCCGCTTAGTAGGGACAGGGATGTTTGCCGGGGAGCTGTTTTTT.

The rearrangement links TRBV11-3 to TRBJ2-3, with D unclear. Trimming removed 7 bases at V and 1 base at J, with 6 bases between. Germline CDR1 is SGHNT and CDR2 is YENEEA. The CDR3 has 12 amino acids. The CDR3 loop is CASTVGTDTQYF. The CDR3 DNA follows: TGTGCCAGCACCGTAGGCACAGATACGCAGTATTTT. The full variable domain, completed using reference TRBV11-3 and TRBJ2-3, is EAGVVQSPRYKIIEKKQPVAFWCNPISGHNTLYWYLQNLGQGPELLIRYENEEAVDDSQLPKDRFSAERLKGVDSTLKIQPAELGDSAVYLCASTVGTDTQYFGPGTRLTVL.

The CDR3 loop reads CASSSDRMGLANEQFF. CDR3 DNA sequence: TGCGCCAGCAGCTCCGACAGGATGGGACTAGCTAATGAGCAGTTCTTC. This chain joins TRBV5-1 and TRBJ2-1; the match to TRBD2 covers 9 bases. Looked up from germline, CDR1 is SGHRS and CDR2 is YFSETQ. This CDR3 is 16 amino acids long. V lost 3 bases and J lost 7; bases outside the gene matches: 11. Full variable domain (remainder filled in from reference TRBV5-1 and TRBJ2-1): KAGVTQTPRYLIKTRGQQVTLSCSPISGHRSVSWYQQTPGQGLQFLFEYFSETQRNKGNFPGRFSGRQFSNSRSEMNVSTLELGDSALYLCASSSDRMGLANEQFFGPGTRLTVL.

In this sample, this clone turned up once. J is TRBJ2-2 and V is TRBV5-1; D gene uncertain. The length of the CDR3 is 12 residues. Between the trimmed V and J ends, which lost 2 bases and 4 bases, there was a span of 3 bases. Per the germline V gene, CDR1 is SGHRS and CDR2 is YFSETQ. This CDR3 reads CASSFSTGELFF. Written as DNA, the CDR3 is TGCGCCAGCAGCTTTAGCACCGGGGAGCTGTTTTTT.

This clone occurred once. CDR3 sequence (DNA): TGCGCCAGCAGCTTGAATCAGGGCTCGGACTACGAGCAGTACTTC. Amino acids: CASSLNQGSDYEQYF. The chain combines TRBV5-1 with TRBJ2-7, with D perhaps TRBD1 (5 bases). This CDR3 spans 15 amino acids. The germline V and J ends were trimmed by 1 base and 3 bases, with 14 bases remaining between them. CDR1 SGHRS and CDR2 YFSETQ come from the germline V gene.

The genes are TRBV30 and TRBJ2-1, with 12 bases matching TRBD2. This CDR3 comprises 14 residues. J lost 4 bases, V lost 5 bases, and 3 bases had no gene match. Germline values: CDR1 GTSNPN, CDR2 SVGIG (reference sequence). In DNA form, the CDR3 reads TGTGCCTGGGCTAGCGGGAGGGGGTACAATGAGCAGTTCTTC. It yields the protein CAWASGRGYNEQFF.

The J gene is TRBJ2-6, the V gene TRBV5-1; 9 nucleotides line up with TRBD1. The trim removed 7 bases at V and 0 bases at J, leaving 5 bases unmatched. The CDR3 is 16 amino acids. Germline V gives CDR1 SGHRS, CDR2 YFSETQ. The CDR3 nucleotides are TGCGCCAGCGGACAGGGGTCTAGCTCTGGGGCCAACGTCCTGACTTTC. The encoded protein is CASGQGSSSGANVLTF.

The count of this clone is one. The chain recombines TRBV19 with TRBJ2-2, with 11 nucleotides matching TRBD1. CDR1 and CDR2 (germline): LNHDA, SQIVND (reference sequence). The V gene end was trimmed by 6 bases and the J gene end by 6 bases; junction bases not matched to a gene: 9. The CDR3 contains 16 residues. The CDR3 bases are TGTGCCAGTAGATCAAGGACAGGGGGCGAGGCCGGGGAGCTGTTTTTT. This translates into CASRSRTGGEAGELFF.

The chain joins TRBV19 to TRBJ2-7, with D possibly matching TRBD2 (6 bases). Germline V gene sequence: CDR1 LNHDA, CDR2 SQIVND (reference sequence). There are 13 residues in the CDR3. V was pared by 1 base and J by 2 bases, with 6 bases between. The CDR3: CASSIAGAYEQYF. DNA for the CDR3: TGTGCCAGTAGTATAGCGGGGGCCTACGAGCAGTACTTC.